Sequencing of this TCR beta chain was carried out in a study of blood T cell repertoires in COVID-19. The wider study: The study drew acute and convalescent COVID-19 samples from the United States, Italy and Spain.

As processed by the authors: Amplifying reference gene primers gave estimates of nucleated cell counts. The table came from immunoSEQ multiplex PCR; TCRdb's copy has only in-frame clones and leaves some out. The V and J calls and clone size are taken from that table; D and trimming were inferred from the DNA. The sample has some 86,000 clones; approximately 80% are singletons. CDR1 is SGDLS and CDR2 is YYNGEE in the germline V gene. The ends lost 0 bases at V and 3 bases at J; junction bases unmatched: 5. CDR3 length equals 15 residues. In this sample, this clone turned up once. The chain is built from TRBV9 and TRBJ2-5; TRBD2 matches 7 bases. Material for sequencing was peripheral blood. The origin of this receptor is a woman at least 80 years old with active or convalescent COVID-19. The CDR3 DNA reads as TGTGCCAGCAGCGTAGCGAGCGGGGTAAAAGAGACCCAGTACTTC. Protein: CASSVASGVKETQYF.